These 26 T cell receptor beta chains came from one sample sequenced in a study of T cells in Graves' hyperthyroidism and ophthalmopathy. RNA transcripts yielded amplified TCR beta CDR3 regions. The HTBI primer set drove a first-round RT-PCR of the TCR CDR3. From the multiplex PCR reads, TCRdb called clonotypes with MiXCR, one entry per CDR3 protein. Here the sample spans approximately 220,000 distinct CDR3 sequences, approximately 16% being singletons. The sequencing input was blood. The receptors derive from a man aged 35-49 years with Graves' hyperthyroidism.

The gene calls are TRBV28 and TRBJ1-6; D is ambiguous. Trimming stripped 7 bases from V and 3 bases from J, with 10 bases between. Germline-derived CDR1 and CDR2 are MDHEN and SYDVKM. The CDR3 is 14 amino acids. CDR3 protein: CASTPPGYNSPLHF. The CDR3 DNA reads TGTGCCAGCACTCCCCCGGGCTATAATTCACCCCTCCACTTT.

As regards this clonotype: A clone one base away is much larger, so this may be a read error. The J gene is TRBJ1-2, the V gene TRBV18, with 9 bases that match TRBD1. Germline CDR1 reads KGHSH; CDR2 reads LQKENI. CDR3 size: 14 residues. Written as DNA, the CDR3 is TGTACCAGCTCAGACAGACAGGGGGACTATGGCTACACCTTC. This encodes CTSSDRQGDYGYTF.

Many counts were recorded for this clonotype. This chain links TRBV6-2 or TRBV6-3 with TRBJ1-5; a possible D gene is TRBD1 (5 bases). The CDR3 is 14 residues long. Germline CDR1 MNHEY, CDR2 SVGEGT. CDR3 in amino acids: CASVPEGRDQPQHF. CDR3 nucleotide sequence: TGTGCAAGTGTGCCAGAGGGGAGAGATCAGCCCCAGCATTTT.

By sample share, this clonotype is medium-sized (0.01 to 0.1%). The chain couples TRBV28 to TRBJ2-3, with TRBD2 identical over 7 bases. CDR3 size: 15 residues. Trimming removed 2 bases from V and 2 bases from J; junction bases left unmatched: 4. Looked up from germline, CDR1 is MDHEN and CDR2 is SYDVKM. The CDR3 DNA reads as TGTGCCAGCAGTTTACCTAGCGGACTCACAGATACGCAGTATTTT. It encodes CASSLPSGLTDTQYF. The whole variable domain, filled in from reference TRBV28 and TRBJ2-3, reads DVKVTQSSRYLVKRTGEKVFLECVQDMDHENMFWYRQDPGLGLRLIYFSYDVKMKEKGDIPEGYSVSREKKERFSLILESASTNQTSMYLCASSLPSGLTDTQYFGPGTRLTVL.

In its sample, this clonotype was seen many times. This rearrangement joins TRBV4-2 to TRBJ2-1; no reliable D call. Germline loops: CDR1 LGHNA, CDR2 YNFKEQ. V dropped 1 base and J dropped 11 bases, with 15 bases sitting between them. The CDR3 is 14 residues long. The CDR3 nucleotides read TGTGCCAGCAGCCAAGGGCGGTTAGGGCGAAAGCAGTTCTTC. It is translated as CASSQGRLGRKQFF.

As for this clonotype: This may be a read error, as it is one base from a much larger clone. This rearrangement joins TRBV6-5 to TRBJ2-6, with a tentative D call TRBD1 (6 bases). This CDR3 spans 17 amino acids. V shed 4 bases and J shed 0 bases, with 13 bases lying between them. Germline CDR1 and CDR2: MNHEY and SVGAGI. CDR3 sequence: CASSSEQGSSGANVLTF. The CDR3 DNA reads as TGTGCCAGCAGTTCGGAACAGGGTTCCTCTGGGGCCAACGTCCTGACTTTC.

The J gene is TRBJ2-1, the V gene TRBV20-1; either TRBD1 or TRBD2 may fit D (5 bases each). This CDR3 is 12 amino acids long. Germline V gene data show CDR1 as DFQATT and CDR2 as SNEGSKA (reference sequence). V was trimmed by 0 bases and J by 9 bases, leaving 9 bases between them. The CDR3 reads CSARDVGGEQFF. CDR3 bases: TGCAGTGCTAGAGATGTTGGGGGTGAGCAGTTCTTC.

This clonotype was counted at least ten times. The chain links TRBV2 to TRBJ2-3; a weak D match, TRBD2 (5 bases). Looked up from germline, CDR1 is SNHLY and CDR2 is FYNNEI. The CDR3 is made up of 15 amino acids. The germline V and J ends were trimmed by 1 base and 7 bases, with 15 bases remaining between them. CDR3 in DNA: TGTGCCAGCAGTGAAGAGCGGAACCGGGCTAATACGCAGTATTTT. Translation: CASSEERNRANTQYF.

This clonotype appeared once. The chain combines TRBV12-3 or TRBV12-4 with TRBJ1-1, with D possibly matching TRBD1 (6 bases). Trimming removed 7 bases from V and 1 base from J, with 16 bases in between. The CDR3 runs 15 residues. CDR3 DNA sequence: TGTGCCAGCACCGCTGACATGGGACAGAACACTGAAGCTTTCTTT. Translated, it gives CASTADMGQNTEAFF.

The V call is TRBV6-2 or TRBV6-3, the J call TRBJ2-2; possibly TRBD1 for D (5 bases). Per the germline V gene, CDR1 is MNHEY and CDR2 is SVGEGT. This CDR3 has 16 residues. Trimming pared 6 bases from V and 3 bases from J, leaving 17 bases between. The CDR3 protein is CASRNRHATDTGELFF. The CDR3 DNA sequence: TGTGCCAGCAGAAACAGGCATGCCACCGACACCGGGGAGCTGTTTTTT.

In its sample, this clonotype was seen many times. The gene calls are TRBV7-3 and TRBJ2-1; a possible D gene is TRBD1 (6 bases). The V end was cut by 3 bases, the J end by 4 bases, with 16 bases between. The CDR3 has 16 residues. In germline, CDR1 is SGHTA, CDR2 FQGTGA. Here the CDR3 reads CASSFGSSDSYNEQFF. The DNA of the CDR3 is TGTGCCAGCAGCTTCGGTAGCTCGGACAGTTACAATGAGCAGTTCTTC.

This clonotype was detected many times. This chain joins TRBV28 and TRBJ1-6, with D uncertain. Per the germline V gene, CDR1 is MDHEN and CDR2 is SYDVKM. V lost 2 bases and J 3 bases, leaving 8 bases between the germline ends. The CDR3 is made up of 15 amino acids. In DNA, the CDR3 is TGTGCCAGCAGTTTAGACACAAGCTATAATTCACCCCTCCACTTT. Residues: CASSLDTSYNSPLHF.

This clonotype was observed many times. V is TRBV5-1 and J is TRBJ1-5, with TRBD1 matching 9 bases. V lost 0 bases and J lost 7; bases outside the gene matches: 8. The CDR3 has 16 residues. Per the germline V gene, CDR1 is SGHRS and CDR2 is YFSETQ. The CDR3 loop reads CASSLVTGGFNQPQHF. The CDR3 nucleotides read TGCGCCAGCAGCTTGGTAACAGGGGGCTTTAACCAGCCCCAGCATTTT.

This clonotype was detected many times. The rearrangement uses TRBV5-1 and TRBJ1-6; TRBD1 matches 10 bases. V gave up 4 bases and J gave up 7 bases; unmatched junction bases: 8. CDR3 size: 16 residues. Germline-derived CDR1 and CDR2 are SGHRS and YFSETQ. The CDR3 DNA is TGCGCCAGCAGCGTGACCGGGACAGGGGAGAATTCACCCCTCCACTTT. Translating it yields CASSVTGTGENSPLHF. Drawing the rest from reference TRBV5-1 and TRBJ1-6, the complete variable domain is KAGVTQTPRYLIKTRGQQVTLSCSPISGHRSVSWYQQTPGQGLQFLFEYFSETQRNKGNFPGRFSGRQFSNSRSEMNVSTLELGDSALYLCASSVTGTGENSPLHFGNGTRLTVT.

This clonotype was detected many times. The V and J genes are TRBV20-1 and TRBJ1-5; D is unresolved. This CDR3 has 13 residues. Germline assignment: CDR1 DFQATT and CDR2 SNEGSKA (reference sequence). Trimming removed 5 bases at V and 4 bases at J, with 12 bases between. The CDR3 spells CSAAGRWNQPQHF. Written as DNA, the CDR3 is TGCAGTGCTGCTGGACGCTGGAATCAGCCCCAGCATTTT.

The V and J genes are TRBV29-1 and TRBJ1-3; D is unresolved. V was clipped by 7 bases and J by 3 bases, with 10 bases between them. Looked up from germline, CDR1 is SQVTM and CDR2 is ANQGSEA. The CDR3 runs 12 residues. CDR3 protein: CSASVLGNTIYF. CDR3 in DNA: TGCAGCGCCTCGGTCCTTGGAAACACCATATATTTT.

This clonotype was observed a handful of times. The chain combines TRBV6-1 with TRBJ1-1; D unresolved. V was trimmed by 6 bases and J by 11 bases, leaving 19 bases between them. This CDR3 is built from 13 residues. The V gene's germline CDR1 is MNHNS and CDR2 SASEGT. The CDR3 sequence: CASRPRPPFEAFF. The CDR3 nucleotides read TGTGCCAGCAGGCCGCGCCCCCCCTTTGAGGCTTTCTTT.

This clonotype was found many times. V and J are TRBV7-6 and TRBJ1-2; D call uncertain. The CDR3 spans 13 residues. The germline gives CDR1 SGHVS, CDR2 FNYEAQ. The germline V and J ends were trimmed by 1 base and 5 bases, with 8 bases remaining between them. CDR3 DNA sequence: TGTGCCAGCAGCTTAGAGCGGCAGTATGGCTACACCTTC. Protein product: CASSLERQYGYTF.

Here the CDR3 reads CASSIGQDPYGYTF. CDR3 DNA: TGCGCCAGCAGCATCGGACAGGACCCCTATGGCTACACCTTC. The chain employs TRBV5-1 and TRBJ1-2, with 7 bases lining up with TRBD1. J was trimmed by 4 bases and V by 4 bases; bases with no gene match: 7. Germline CDR1 is SGHRS and CDR2 is YFSETQ. CDR3 length: 14 amino acids.

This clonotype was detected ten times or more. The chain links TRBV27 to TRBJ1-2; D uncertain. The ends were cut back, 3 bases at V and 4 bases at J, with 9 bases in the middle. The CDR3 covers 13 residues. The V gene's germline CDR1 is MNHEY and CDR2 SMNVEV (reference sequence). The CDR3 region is CASSFGVGYGYTF. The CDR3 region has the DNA TGTGCCAGCAGTTTTGGGGTCGGCTATGGCTACACCTTC.

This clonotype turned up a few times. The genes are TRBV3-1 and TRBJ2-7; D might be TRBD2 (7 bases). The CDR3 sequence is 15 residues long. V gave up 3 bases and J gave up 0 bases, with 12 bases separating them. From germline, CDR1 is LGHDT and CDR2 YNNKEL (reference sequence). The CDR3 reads CASSHGGRSSYEQYF. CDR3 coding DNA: TGTGCCAGCAGCCACGGGGGGCGCAGCTCCTACGAGCAGTACTTC.

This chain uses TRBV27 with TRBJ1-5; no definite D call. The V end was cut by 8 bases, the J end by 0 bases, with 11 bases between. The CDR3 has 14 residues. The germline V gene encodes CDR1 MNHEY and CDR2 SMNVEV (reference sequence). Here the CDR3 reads CASGPHNSNQPQHF. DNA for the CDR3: TGTGCCAGCGGACCGCACAATAGCAATCAGCCCCAGCATTTT.

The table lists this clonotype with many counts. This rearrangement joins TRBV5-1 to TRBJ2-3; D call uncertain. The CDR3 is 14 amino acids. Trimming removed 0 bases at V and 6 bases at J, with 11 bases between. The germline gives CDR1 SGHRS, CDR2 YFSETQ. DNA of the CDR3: TGCGCCAGCAGCTTGGAGTCCCTAAGGGATACGCAGTATTTT. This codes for CASSLESLRDTQYF.

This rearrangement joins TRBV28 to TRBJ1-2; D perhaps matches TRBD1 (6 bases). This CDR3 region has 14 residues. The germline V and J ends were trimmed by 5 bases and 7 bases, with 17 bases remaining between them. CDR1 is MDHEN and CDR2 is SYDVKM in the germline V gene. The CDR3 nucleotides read TGTGCCAGCAGTGAAGGACAGCCGCCCTGTGGCTACACCTTC. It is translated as CASSEGQPPCGYTF.

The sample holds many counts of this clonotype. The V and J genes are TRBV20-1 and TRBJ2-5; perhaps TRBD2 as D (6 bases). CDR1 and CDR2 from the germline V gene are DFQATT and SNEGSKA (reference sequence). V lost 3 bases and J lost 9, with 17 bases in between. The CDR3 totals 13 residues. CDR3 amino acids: CSASGPGGESQYF. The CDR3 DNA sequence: TGCAGTGCTAGTGGTCCAGGAGGGGAGTCCCAGTACTTC.

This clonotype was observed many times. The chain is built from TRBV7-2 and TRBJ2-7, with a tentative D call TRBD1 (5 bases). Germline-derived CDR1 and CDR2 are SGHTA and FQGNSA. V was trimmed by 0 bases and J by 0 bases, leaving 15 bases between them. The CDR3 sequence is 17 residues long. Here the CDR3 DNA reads TGTGCCAGCAGCTTAGCCTTGGGGCTGGATAGCTCCTACGAGCAGTACTTC. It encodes CASSLALGLDSSYEQYF.